This T cell receptor beta chain was identified during a study of T cell responses to AZD1222 COVID-19 vaccine. Background on the study: The study pooled second doses at about 4 or about 12 weeks.

The table lists this clone with a count of one. Its antigen remains unidentified. The V gene lost 5 bases and the J gene lost 0 bases, with 13 bases spanning the gap. The CDR3 length is 15 residues. CDR1 and CDR2 from the germline V gene are KGHSH and LQKENI. Measured with immunoSEQ multiplex PCR; TCRdb has only the in-frame clones, and not every one. The sample lists around 120,000 clones; 92% were seen once. Study outcomes and limitations: Donors were chiefly white British, with a greater number of females, and clonal diversity was perhaps underestimated. Across the whole spike, CD4 TCRs peaked at regions 160-218 and 743-854.

This sequence joins TRBV18 and TRBJ1-2, with a tentative D call TRBD1 (6 bases). The sequencing used peripheral blood, collected on day 0 of AZD1222 vaccination. The sequence was obtained from an adult in good health. The CDR3 loop is CASSATGSTNYGYTF. CDR3 DNA: TGTGCCAGCTCAGCAACAGGGAGCACTAACTATGGCTACACCTTC.